This TCR beta chain was found in a study of blood T cell repertoires in COVID-19. Some clones are missing from TCRdb's copy, which holds only in-frame ones; the method was immunoSEQ multiplex PCR. The table records approximately 90,000 clones, 70% to 85% of them present only once. This receptor was taken from a human donor in a cohort sampled during active COVID-19. The sample was peripheral blood.

Here the CDR3 reads CASSITGVTTGELFF. The CDR3 DNA sequence: TGTGCCAGCAGCATAACAGGAGTCACCACCGGGGAGCTGTTTTTT. V is TRBV5-4 and J is TRBJ2-2; weak D call: TRBD1 (5 bases). The germline gives CDR1 SGHNT, CDR2 YYREEE (reference sequence). The V gene lost 4 bases and the J gene lost 4 bases, with 14 bases spanning the gap. The CDR3 loop spans 15 amino acids.